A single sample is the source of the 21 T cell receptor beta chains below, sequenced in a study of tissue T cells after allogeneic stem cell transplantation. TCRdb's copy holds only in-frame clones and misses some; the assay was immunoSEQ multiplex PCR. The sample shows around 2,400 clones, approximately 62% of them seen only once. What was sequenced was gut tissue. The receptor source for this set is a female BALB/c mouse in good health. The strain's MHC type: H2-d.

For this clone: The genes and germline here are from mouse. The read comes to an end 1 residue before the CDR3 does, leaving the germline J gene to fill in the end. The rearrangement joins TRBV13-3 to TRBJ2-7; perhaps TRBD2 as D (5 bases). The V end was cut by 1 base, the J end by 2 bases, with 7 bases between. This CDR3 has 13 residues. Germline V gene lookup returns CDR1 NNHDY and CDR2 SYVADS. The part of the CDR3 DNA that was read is TGTGCCAGCAGTGATCTGGGCACCTATGAACAGTAC. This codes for CASSDLGTYEQY. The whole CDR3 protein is CASSDLGTYEQYF.

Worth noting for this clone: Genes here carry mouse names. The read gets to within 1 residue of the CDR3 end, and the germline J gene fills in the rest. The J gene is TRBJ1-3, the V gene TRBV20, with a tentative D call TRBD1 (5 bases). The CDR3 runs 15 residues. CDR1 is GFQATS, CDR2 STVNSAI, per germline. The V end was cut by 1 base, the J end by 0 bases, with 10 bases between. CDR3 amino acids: CGARGGKSSGNTLYF. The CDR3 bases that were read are TGTGGTGCTAGGGGGGGGAAAAGTTCTGGAAATACGCTCTAT.

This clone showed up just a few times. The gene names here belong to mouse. The CDR3 region is CASSWDERLFF. The DNA read from the CDR3 is TGTGCCAGCAGCTGGGACGAAAGATTATTT. V is TRBV3 and J is TRBJ1-4; the D is unclear. Sequencing ends 1 residue short of the CDR3 end; the germline J gene provides the rest. Per germline, CDR1 SNHLY and CDR2 FYNGKV (reference sequence). V lost 4 bases, J lost 6 bases, and 3 bases lay in between. CDR3 size: 11 residues.

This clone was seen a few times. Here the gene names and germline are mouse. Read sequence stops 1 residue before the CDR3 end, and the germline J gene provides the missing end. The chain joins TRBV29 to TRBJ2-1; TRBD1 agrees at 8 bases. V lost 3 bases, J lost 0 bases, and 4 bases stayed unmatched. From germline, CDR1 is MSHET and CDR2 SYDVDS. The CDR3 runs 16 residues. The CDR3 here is CASSFPTGDNYAEQFF. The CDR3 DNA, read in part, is TGTGCTAGCAGTTTCCCGACAGGGGATAACTATGCTGAGCAGTTC.

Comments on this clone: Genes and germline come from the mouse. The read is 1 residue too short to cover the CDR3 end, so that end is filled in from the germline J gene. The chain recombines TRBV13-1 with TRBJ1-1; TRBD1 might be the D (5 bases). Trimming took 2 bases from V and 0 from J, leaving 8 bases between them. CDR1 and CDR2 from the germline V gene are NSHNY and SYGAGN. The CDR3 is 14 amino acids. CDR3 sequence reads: CASSEPGANTEVFF. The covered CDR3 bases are TGTGCCAGCAGTGAGCCGGGGGCAAACACAGAAGTCTTC.

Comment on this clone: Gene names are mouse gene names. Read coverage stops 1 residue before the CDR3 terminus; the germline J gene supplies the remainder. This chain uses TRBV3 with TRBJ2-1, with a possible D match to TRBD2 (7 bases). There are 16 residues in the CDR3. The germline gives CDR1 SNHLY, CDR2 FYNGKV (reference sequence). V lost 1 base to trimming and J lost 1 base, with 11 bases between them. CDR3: CASSLGGARNYAEQFF. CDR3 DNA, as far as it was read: TGTGCCAGCAGCTTAGGGGGGGCGAGGAACTATGCTGAGCAGTTC.

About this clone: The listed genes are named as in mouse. The CDR3 bases that were read are TGTGCCAGCAGCCAAGAATACTGGGGGGGCTATGAACAGTAC. Amino acids: CASSQEYWGGYEQY. Given in full, the CDR3 is CASSQEYWGGYEQYF. The chain employs TRBV5 and TRBJ2-7; 10 bases line up with TRBD2. With the read ending 1 residue before the CDR3 end, the germline J gene is used to fill in that end. Germline V lookup: CDR1 LGHNA, CDR2 YNLKQL (reference sequence). Losses at the gene ends were 0 bases for V and 3 bases for J; bases not matched to a gene: 2. This CDR3 is built from 15 residues.

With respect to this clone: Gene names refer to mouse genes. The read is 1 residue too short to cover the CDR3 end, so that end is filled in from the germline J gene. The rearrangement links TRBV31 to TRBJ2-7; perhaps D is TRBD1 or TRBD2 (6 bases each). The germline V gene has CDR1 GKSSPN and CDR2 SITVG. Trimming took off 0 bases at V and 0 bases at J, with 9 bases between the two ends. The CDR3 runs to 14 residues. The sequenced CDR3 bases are TGTGCCTGGAGTCTTAAGGGGGGCTCCTATGAACAGTAC. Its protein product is CAWSLKGGSYEQY. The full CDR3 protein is CAWSLKGGSYEQYF.

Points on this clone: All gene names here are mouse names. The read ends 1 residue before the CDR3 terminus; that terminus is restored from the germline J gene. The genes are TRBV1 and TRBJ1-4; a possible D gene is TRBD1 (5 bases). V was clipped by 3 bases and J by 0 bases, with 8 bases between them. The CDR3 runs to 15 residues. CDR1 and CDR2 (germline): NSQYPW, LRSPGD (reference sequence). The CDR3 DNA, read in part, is TGCACCTGCAGTGCGCGGACAATTTCCAACGAAAGATTATTT. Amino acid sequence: CTCSARTISNERLF. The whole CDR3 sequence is CTCSARTISNERLFF.

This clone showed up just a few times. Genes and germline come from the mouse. Here the CDR3 reads CASSRQPYEQYF. The DNA read from the CDR3 is TGTGCCAGCAGTAGACAGCCTTATGAACAGTAC. The chain recombines TRBV19 with TRBJ2-7, with a weak D call TRBD1 (5 bases). The read finishes 1 residue shy of the CDR3 end, and the germline J gene is used to complete it. V lost 3 bases and J lost 4, with 8 bases in between. The germline V gene has CDR1 FNHDT and CDR2 SITEND (reference sequence). CDR3 length equals 12 residues.

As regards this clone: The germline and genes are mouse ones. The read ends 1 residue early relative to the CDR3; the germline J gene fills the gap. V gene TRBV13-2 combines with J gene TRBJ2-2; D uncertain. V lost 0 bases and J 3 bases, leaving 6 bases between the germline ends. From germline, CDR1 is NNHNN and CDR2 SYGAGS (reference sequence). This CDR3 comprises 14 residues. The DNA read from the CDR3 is TGTGCCAGCGGTGATGCACCAGACACCGGGCAGCTCTAC. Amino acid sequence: CASGDAPDTGQLY. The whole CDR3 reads CASGDAPDTGQLYF.

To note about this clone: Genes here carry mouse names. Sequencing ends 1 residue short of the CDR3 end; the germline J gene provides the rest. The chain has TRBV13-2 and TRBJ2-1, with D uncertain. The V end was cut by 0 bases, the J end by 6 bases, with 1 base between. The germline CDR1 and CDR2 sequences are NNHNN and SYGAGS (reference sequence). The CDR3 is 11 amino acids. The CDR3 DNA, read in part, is TGTGCCAGCGGTGATGGTGCTGAGCAGTTC. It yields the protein CASGDGAEQF. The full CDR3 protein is CASGDGAEQFF.

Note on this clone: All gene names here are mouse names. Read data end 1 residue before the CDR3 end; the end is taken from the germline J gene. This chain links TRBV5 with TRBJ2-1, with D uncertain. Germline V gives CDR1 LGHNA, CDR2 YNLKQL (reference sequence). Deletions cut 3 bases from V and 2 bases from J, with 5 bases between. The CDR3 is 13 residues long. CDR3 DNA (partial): TGTGCCAGCAGCCAGCCGGACTATGCTGAGCAGTTC. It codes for CASSQPDYAEQF. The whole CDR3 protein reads CASSQPDYAEQFF.

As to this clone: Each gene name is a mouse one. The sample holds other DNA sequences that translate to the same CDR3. The chain's CDR3 is CAWSLGGDTQYF. The sequenced CDR3 bases are TGTGCCTGGAGTTTGGGGGGAGACACCCAGTAC. The chain combines TRBV31 with TRBJ2-5; 7 nucleotides align to TRBD2. The read gets to within 1 residue of the CDR3 end, and the germline J gene fills in the rest. V lost 2 bases, J lost 5 bases, and 1 base stayed unmatched. CDR1 and CDR2 from the germline V gene are GKSSPN and SITVG. The CDR3 extends over 12 amino acids. Combining the CDR3 with reference TRBV31 and TRBJ2-5 gives the whole variable domain AQTIHQWPVAEIKAVGSPLSLGCTIKGKSSPNLYWYWQATGGTLQQLFYSITVGQVESVVQLNLSASRPKDDQFILSTEKLLLSHSGFYLCAWSLGGDTQYFGPGTRLLVL.

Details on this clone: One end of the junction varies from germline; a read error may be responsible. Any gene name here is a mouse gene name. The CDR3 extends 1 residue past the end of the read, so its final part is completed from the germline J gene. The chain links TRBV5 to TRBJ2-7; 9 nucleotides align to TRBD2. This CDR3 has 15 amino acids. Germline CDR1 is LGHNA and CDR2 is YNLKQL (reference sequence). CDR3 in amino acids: CAGSQDQNWGVEQYF. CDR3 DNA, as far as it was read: TGTGCCGGCAGCCAAGATCAAAACTGGGGGGTTGAACAGTAC.

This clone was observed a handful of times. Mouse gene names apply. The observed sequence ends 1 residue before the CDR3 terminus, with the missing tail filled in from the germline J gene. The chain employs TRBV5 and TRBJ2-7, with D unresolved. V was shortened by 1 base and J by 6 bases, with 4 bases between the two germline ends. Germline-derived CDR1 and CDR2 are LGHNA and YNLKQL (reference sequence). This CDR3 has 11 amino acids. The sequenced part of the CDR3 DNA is TGTGCCAGCAGCCAAGGGATTGAACAGTAC. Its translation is CASSQGIEQY. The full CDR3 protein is CASSQGIEQYF.

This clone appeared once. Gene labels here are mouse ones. The covered CDR3 bases are TGTGCTAGCAGTAGAGGGACAGCCTTTTCCAACGAAAGATTATTT. Protein: CASSRGTAFSNERLF. The whole CDR3 region reads CASSRGTAFSNERLFF. The rearrangement links TRBV17 to TRBJ1-4; tentatively, D is TRBD1 (6 bases). The read halts 1 residue ahead of the CDR3 end, with the missing end drawn from the germline J gene. The CDR3 has 16 residues. CDR1 and CDR2 from the germline V gene are MNHDT and YYDKIL. Trimming cost V 1 base and J 0 bases, with 9 bases left between them. Variable domain in full (rest from reference TRBV17 and TRBJ1-4): DTTVKQNPRYKLARVGKPVNLICSQTMNHDTMYWYQKKPNQAPKLLLFYYDKILNREADTFEKFQSSRPNNSFCSLYIGSAGLEYSAMYLCASSRGTAFSNERLFFGHGTKLSVL.

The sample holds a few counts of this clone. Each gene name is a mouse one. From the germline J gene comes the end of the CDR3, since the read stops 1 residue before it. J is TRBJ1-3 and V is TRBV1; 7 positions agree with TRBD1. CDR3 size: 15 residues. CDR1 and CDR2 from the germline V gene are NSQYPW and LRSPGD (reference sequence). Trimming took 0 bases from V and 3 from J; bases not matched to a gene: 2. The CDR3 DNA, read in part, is TGCACCTGCAGTGCAGATAACAGGGGTGGAAATACGCTCTAT. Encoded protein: CTCSADNRGGNTLY. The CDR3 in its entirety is CTCSADNRGGNTLYF.

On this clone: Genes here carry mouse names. The DNA read from the CDR3 is TGTGCCAGCATCACCGGGACAAAGAATTCCTATAATTCGCCCCTCTAC. It codes for CASITGTKNSYNSPLY. The full CDR3 protein is CASITGTKNSYNSPLYF. V gene TRBV24 combines with J gene TRBJ1-6; TRBD1 might be the D (6 bases). Coverage ceases 1 residue before the CDR3 finishes, and the germline J gene fills in the end. TRBJ1-6 is an ORF, and what it does is uncertain. Trimming took off 7 bases at V and 0 bases at J, with 16 bases between the two ends. From germline, CDR1 is KGHTA and CDR2 FRNEEI. The CDR3 is made up of 17 amino acids.

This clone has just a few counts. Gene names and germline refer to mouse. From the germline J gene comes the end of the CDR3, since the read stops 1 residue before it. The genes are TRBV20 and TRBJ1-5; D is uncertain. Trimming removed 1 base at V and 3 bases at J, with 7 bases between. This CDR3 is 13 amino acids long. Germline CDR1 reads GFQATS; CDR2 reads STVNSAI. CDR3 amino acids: CGARAEGNQAPLF. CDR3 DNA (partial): TGTGGTGCTAGGGCAGAAGGCAACCAGGCTCCGCTT.

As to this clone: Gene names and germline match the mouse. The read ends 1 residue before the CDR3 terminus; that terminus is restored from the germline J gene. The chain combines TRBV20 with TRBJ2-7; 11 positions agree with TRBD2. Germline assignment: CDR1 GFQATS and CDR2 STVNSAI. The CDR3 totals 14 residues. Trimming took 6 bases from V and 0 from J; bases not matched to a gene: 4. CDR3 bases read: TGTGGTGCCACCGACTGGGGGGGCTCCTATGAACAGTAC. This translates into CGATDWGGSYEQY. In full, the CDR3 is CGATDWGGSYEQYF. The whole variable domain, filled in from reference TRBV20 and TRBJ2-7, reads GALVYQYPRRTICKSGTSMRMECQAVGFQATSVAWYRQSPQKTFELIALSTVNSAIKYEQNFTQEKFPISHPNLSFSSMTVLNAYLEDRGLYLCGATDWGGSYEQYFGPGTRLTVL.